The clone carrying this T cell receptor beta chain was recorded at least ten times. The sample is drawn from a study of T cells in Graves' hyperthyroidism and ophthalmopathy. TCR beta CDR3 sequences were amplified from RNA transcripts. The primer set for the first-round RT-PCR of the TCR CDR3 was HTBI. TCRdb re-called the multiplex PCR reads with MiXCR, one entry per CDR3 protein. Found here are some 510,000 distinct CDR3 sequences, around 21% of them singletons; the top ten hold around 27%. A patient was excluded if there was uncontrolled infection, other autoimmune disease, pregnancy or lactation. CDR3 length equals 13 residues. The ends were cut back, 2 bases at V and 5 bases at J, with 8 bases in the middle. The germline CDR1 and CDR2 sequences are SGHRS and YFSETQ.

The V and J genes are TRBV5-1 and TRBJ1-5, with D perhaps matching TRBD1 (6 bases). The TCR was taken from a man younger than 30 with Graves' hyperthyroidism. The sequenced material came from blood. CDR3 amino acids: CASSLQGDQPQHF. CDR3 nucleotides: TGCGCCAGCAGCTTACAGGGCGATCAGCCCCAGCATTTT.